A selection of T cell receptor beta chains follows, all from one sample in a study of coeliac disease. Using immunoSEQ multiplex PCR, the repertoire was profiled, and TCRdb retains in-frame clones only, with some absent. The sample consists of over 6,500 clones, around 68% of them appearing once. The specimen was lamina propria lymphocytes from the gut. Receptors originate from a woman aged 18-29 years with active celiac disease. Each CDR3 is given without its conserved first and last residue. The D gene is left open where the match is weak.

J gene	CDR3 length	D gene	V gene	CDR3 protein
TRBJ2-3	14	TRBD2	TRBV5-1	ASTLGGGGDSDTQY
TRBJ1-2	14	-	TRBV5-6	ASSSNLQGGYYGYT
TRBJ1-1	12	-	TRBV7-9	ASSLSNRLTEAF
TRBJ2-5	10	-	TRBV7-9	ASSLVPNDSN
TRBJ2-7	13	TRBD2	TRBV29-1	SVEVGVAGVLEQY
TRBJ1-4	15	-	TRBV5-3	ARSLEHRIATNEKLF
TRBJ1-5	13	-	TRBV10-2	ASSEYSGLNQPQH
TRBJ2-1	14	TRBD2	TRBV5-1	ASSLDSGGDYNEQF
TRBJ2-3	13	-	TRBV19	ASSIDRLGADTQY
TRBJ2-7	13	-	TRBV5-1	ASSPTMTDTYEQY
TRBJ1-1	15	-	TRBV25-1	ASSPLRGREGYSEAF
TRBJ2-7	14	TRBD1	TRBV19	ASSIDGVGQVKKQY
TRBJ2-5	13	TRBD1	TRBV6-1	ASSERWDSFGTQY
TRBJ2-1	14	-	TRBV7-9	ASTPLGGQGGNEQF
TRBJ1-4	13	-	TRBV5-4	ASSAGGVTREKLF
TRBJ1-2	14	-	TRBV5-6	ASSFYAREFDYGYT
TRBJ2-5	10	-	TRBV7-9	ASSDSQETQY
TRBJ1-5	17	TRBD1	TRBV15	ATSRDLGTVDTSNQPQH
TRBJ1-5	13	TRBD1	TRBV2	ASNSDRGGNQPQH
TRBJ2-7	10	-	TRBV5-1	ASSPSSYEQY
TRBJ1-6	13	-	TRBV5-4	ASSWGVAVNSPLH
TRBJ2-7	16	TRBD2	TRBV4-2	ASSQARIAGVNSYEQY
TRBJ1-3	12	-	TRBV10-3	AISDREPLNTIY
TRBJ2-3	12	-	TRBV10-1	ASSEQRVTDTQY
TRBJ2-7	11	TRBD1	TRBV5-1	ASSSTGLHEQY
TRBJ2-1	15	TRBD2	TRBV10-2	ASSEFNGGRASNEQF
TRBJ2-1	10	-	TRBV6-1	ASQITGREQF
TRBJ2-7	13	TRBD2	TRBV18	ASSPDAAGAYEQY
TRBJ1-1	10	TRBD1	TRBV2	ASRQGATEAF
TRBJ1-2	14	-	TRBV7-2	ASSLLVDTPNYGYT
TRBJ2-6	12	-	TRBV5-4	ASSVQSGANVLT
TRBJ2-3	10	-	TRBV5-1	ASSSTGDTQY
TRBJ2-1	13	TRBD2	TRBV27	ASSPRGGEGNEQF
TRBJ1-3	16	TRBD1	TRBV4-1	ASSKALGQERLGNTIY
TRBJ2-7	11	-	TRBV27	ASRGEGPSEQY
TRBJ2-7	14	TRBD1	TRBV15	ATSRVPTGIPYEQY
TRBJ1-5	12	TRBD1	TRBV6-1	ASKGGPLNQPQH
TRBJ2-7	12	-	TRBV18	ASSPVPGSYEQY
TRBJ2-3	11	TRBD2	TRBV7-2	ASRGGSTDTQY
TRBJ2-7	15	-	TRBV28	ASSLLGGGRANYEQY
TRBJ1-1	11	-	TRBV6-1	ASQPGGDTEAF
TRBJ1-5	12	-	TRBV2	ASKGGRGNQPQH
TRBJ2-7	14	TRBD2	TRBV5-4	ASSKTGASGVYEQY
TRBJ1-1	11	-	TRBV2	ASRLQGNTEAF
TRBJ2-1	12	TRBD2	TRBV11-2	ASSAGLAGGEQF
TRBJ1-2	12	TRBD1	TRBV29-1	SVEEGTGAYGYT
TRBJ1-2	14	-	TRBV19	ASSPDRRIGYYGYT
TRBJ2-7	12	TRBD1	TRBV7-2	ASSLVQGPYEQY
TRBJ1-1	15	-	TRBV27	ASSSDDSPRSGTEAF
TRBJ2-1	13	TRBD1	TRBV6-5	ASREPGQALRGQF
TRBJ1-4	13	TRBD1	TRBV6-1	ASSVSPGQGEKLF